The next 13 T cell receptor beta chains were all read from a single sample in a study of CD8+ T cells in alopecia areata (dated by TCRdb to between 2018 and 2020). Library preparation used the immunoSEQ multiplex PCR assay. For TCR sequencing, RNA was extracted from every sample and reverse transcribed into cDNA to serve as template. Imported from immuneACCESS, the table was reduced by TCRdb to in-frame sequences with V and J called. These copies leave out some clones; in studies compared against another copy, an unresolved V gene accounts for under half, and the cause of the remainder is not known. The sample includes fewer than 250,000 clones, with under 70% observed a single time. Together, the top ten hold about 4% of the sample. Per the publication, the time point label means: about four weeks on oral tofacitinib. According to the study, the label for this sample's treatment or condition signals: oral pan-JAK inhibitor, 5-10 mg twice daily.

Sequences were derived from CD4+ T cells sorted from blood, sampled at week 4, from a patient treated with tofacitinib. The receptors were sampled from a human donor with alopecia areata.

This sequence joins TRBV2 and TRBJ2-3; no firm D call. The CDR3 spans 10 residues. V lost 6 bases to trimming and J lost 6 bases, with 4 bases between them. Germline CDR1 SNHLY, CDR2 FYNNEI. The CDR3 loop is CASRMDTQYF. The DNA of the CDR3 is TGTGCCAGCAGAATGGATACGCAGTATTTT.

This clone came up a few times. The chain links TRBV29-1 to TRBJ1-1, with 9 bases fitting TRBD1. The J segment lost 5 bases and the V segment lost 7 bases, leaving 5 bases of the junction unmatched. CDR1 is SQVTM, CDR2 ANQGSEA, per germline. CDR3 length equals 12 residues. CDR3 bases: TGCAGCGCCGAGACAGGGGGGACTGAAGCTTTCTTT. It specifies CSAETGGTEAFF.

V is TRBV5-1 and J is TRBJ2-5; the match to TRBD1 covers 7 bases. Germline CDR1 is SGHRS and CDR2 is YFSETQ. J lost 1 base, V lost 4 bases, and 4 bases had no gene match. The CDR3 runs 14 residues. CDR3 sequence reads: CASSLQGSQETQYF. In nucleotides, the CDR3 is TGCGCCAGCAGCCTACAGGGGTCCCAAGAGACCCAGTACTTC.

The chain employs TRBV30 and TRBJ2-7, with 10 nucleotides matching TRBD1. V lost 6 bases, J lost 2 bases, and 7 bases stayed unmatched. This CDR3 region has 14 residues. Germline values: CDR1 GTSNPN, CDR2 SVGIG (reference sequence). CDR3 nucleotide sequence: TGTGCCTGTACCGGGACAGGGGTCCCCTACGAGCAGTACTTC. Translating gives CACTGTGVPYEQYF.

In DNA form, the CDR3 reads TGTGCCAGTAGTACCGGGACTAGCGGGGCGGCAGATACGCAGTATTTT. It is translated as CASSTGTSGAADTQYF. The chain employs TRBV19 and TRBJ2-3, with 13 bases matching TRBD2. This CDR3 is 16 amino acids long. Germline V CDR1 and CDR2: LNHDA, SQIVND (reference sequence). V was pared by 4 bases and J by 4 bases, with 5 bases of the junction left unmatched.

This rearrangement joins TRBV20-1 to TRBJ2-1, with D hard to call. Deletions cut 5 bases from V and 5 bases from J, with 7 bases between. In germline, CDR1 is DFQATT, CDR2 SNEGSKA (reference sequence). CDR3 length: 11 residues. CDR3 nucleotides: TGCAGTGCTTACACCGACAATGAGCAGTTCTTC. Its protein is CSAYTDNEQFF.

The V and J genes are TRBV6-5 and TRBJ1-6, with D perhaps matching TRBD1 (5 bases). The V end lost 0 bases, the J end lost 9 bases, and 12 bases lay between the germline ends. CDR1 is MNHEY and CDR2 is SVGAGI in the germline V gene. The CDR3 extends over 15 amino acids. The CDR3 DNA sequence: TGTGCCAGCAGTTACTCGATCAGGGACTCTTCACCCCTCCACTTT. Protein sequence: CASSYSIRDSSPLHF.

This chain uses TRBV11-2 with TRBJ1-3; maybe TRBD1 (6 bases). The CDR3 is made up of 14 amino acids. Between the trimmed V and J ends, which lost 4 bases and 2 bases, there was a span of 9 bases. The germline gives CDR1 SGHAT, CDR2 FQNNGV. CDR3 residues: CASSSGQPGNTIYF. CDR3 sequence (DNA): TGTGCCAGCAGCTCTGGACAGCCTGGAAACACCATATATTTT.

The chain links TRBV5-1 to TRBJ2-5; D may be TRBD1 or TRBD2 (6 bases each). The V gene lost 8 bases and the J gene lost 2 bases, with 22 bases spanning the gap. This CDR3 is built from 16 residues. Germline CDR1 SGHRS, CDR2 YFSETQ. CDR3 loop: CASGTGGTQAQETQYF. In nucleotides, the CDR3 is TGCGCCAGTGGTACTGGAGGGACACAAGCTCAAGAGACCCAGTACTTC.

A few counts support this clone. The chain recombines TRBV2 with TRBJ1-2; TRBD1 agrees at 9 bases. J was trimmed by 2 bases and V by 6 bases; bases with no gene match: 7. This CDR3 comprises 15 residues. The V gene's germline CDR1 is SNHLY and CDR2 FYNNEI. This CDR3 reads CASRGGTGYNYGYTF. CDR3 in DNA: TGTGCCAGCAGAGGTGGGACAGGGTACAACTATGGCTACACCTTC.

The J gene is TRBJ1-2, the V gene TRBV29-1; TRBD1 might be the D (5 bases). CDR1 SQVTM and CDR2 ANQGSEA come from the germline V gene. V shed 7 bases and J shed 5 bases, with 14 bases lying between them. The CDR3 runs to 12 residues. CDR3 DNA sequence: TGCAGCGGGGGGGACGGTCAATATGGCTACACCTTC. Translation: CSGGDGQYGYTF.

The chain employs TRBV4-3 and TRBJ2-2; no reliable D call. The germline V gene has CDR1 LGHNA and CDR2 YSLEER. This CDR3 is built from 14 residues. The V end lost 3 bases, the J end lost 5 bases, and 10 bases lay between the germline ends. This CDR3 reads CASSHSTRTGELFF. As DNA, the CDR3 is TGCGCCAGCAGCCACTCGACAAGAACCGGGGAGCTGTTTTTT.

The chain carries TRBV23-1 and TRBJ1-2, with D possibly being TRBD1 (5 bases). TRBV23-1 falls under the ORF class, with uncertain function. Trimming cost V 8 bases and J 4 bases, with 17 bases left between them. The CDR3 is 14 amino acids. The DNA for the CDR3 is TGCGCCAGCCCCCACGGAGGGGAGCCCTATGGCTACACCTTC. This gives the protein CASPHGGEPYGYTF.